The source of this T cell receptor beta chain is a study of blood T cell repertoires in COVID-19. At the level of the study: Material from acute and convalescent COVID-19 was sourced from the United States, Italy and Spain. PBMCs, B-cell-depleted T cells, or T cells were the source of the cDNA or gDNA that made up the material.

This CDR3 contains 14 residues. Germline assignment: CDR1 SGHKS and CDR2 YYEKEE (reference sequence). J gave up 6 bases and V 3 bases, and 5 bases lay outside the gene matches. Clones were read by immunoSEQ multiplex PCR, and TCRdb kept only the in-frame ones, dropping some. The sample shows roughly 100,000 clones, approximately 80% of them seen only once. The sample taken for sequencing was peripheral blood. The sequence came from a woman aged 70-85 years with acute or convalescent COVID-19. The rearrangement joins TRBV5-5 to TRBJ2-7; 11 bases line up with TRBD2. Here the CDR3 reads CASSSLAGASEQYF. The CDR3 region has the DNA TGTGCCAGCAGCTCACTAGCGGGAGCTAGCGAGCAGTACTTC.